This T cell receptor beta chain was documented in a study of blood T cell repertoires in COVID-19 (dated by TCRdb to about 2020). Describing the broader study: Collaborator samples came from the United States, Italy and Spain and covered acute and convalescent phases of COVID-19. The prospective study material was composed of cDNA or gDNA derived from T cells, B-cell-depleted T cells, or PBMCs. Deeply sampled blood TCRbeta repertoires from subjects exposed to, actively infected with, or recovered from COVID-19 were included in the dataset. The repertoires were released in a freely available public database meant as a resource for research on the immune response to SARS-CoV-2. Samples were obtained from the ongoing ImmuneRACE study (first 160 participants) and from 950 to 1,500 subjects provided by 6 global collaborators. Sample metadata almost always included a de-identified subject ID, COVID-19 status, age in years and sex. HLA class I and class II types, where available, came from metadata supplied by the sample provider rather than from assay-based typing.

The immunoSEQ Assay, a bias-controlled multiplex PCR, was used to amplify TCRbeta CDR3 regions from genomic DNA. On the study's bioinformatics: The number of nucleated cells in each sample was estimated from the amplification of reference gene primers within the assay. To quantify the absolute abundance of each unique TCRbeta CDR3 rearrangement, sequence reads were collapsed and filtered. For each sample, productive Simpson clonality was calculated as the square root of Simpson's diversity index across productive rearrangements. What TCRdb holds here is the immuneACCESS table cut down to in-frame rearrangements. Part of the clones is not present; checked against another copy, under half of the missing clones reflect an unresolved V gene, and the others are unexplained. That table gives V, J and clone size, and the DNA gave D and trimming. Present in this sample are about 140,000 clones, over 70% of which were seen just once. Clones ranked in the top ten supply roughly 37% of the sample.

Including cysteine and phenylalanine, the CDR3 has 14 amino acids. The read is trimmed to its CDR3 DNA, 42 bases read in frame from base 1. Via the germline V gene (reference sequence), CDR1 is LNHDA and CDR2 SQIVND. The junction shows trimming of 3 bases on V and 2 bases on J, plus 10 bases between the germline ends. What the authors observed across the whole study: The amount of clinical and demographic metadata varied by source and participant and was provided uncurated.

A second Seattle source provided samples from volunteer blood donors who had recovered from COVID-19. Each collaborating institution followed its own protocols to collect whole blood in K2EDTA tubes. For TCRbeta analysis, collaborators shipped samples as frozen whole blood, isolated PBMCs, or DNA extracted from either of those sample types. A note on this clone: It has no known antigen specificity. No base quality information exists; no much larger clone differs at one position.

This receptor was identified in a middle-aged man who had recovered from COVID-19. Recombination joined TRBV19 with TRBJ2-5; TRBD2 is perhaps the D gene, given 7 matching bases. Specimen: peripheral blood. The CDR3 region: CASSIAGAQETQYF. The DNA is TGTGCCAGTAGTATCGCGGGGGCACAAGAGACCCAGTACTTC.